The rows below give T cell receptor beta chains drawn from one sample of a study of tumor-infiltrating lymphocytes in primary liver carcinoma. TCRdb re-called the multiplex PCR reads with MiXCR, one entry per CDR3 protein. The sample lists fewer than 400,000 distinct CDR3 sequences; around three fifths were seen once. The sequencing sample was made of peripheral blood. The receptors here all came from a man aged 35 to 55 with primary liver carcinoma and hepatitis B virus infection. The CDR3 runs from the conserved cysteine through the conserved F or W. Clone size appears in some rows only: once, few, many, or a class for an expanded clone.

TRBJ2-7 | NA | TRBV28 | CASSTPGAAYEQYF
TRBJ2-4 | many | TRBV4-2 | CASSQDSSSGNNIQYF
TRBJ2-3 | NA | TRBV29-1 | CSVEEWDSSGTHRDTQYF
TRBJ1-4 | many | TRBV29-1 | CSVESTNEKLFF
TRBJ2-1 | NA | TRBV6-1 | CASSVGTTSCNEQFF
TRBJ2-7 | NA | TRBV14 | CASIQDKKTGLDEHYF
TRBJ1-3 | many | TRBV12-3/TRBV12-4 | CASSPHSGNTIYF
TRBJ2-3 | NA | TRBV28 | CASRPQGADTQYF
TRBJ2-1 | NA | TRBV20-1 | CSAGRLAADEQFF
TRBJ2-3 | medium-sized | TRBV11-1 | CASSSDLGIGDTQYF
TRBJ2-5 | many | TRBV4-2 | CASSQWLGVQTQYF
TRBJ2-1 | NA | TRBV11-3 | CASNSTRSDEQFF
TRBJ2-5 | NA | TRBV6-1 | CDSRESGKETRYF
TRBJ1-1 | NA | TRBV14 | CASSRAMGAPEAFF
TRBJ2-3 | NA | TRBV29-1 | CSVPRRRTDRQYF
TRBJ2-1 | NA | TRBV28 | CASSLPGSKDEQFF
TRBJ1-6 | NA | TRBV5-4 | CASNSPNSPLHF
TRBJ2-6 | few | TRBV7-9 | CASSFRGLLSGANVLTF
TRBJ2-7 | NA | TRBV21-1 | CASSKSGTNGKFWYEQYF
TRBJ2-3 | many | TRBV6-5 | CASSYSGTAGNTQYF
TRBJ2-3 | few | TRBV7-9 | CASSLGGERTQYF
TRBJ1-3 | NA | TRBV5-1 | CASSLAGVGNTIYF
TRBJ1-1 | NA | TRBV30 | CAWSLIVNTEAFF
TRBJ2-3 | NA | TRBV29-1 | CGETGGDTQYF
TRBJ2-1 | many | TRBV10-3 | CAISGGGDEQFF
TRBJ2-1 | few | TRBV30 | CAWSWPGQGSNEQFF
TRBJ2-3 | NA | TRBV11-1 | CTSRRTSGSRDVADTRYF
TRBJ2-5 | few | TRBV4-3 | CASSPSGGVEETQYF
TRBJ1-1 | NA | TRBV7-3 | CASSERVFTEAFF
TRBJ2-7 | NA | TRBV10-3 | CATSRADYEQYF
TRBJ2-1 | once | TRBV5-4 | CATGERSSYNQQFF
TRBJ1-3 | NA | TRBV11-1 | CASSSNSGHTIYF
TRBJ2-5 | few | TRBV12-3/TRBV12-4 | CASSRGLAAVQETQYF
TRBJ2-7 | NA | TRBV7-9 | CASSFTAGLHEQYF
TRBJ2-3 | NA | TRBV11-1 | CDSSLADRGDMQYF
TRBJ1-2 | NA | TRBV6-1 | CASSPSTGSHLLETF
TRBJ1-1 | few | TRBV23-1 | CAGDPPNTEAFF
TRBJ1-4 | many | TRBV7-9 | CASSLFRDNEKLFF
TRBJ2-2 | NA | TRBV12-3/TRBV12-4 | CASSLRARLGELFF
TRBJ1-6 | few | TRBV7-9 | CASNLLAGDSPLHF
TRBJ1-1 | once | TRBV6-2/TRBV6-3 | CANSFGQFNTEAFF
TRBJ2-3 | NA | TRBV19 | CASSPSGATDTQYF
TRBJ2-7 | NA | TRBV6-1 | CASSDGRVFVYEQYF
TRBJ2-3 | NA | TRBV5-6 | CASSIYGGPSTDTQYF
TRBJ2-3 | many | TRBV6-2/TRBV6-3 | CASSLGQPGSTDTQYF
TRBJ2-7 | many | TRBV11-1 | CASSRTRDSRYEQYF
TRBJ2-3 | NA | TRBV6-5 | CASGYLGTSGSTDTQYF
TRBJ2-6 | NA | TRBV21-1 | CASSWGFYRGWANVLTF
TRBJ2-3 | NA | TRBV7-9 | CASSRDGIETDTQYF